Each of the 7 T cell receptor beta chains below was sequenced from the same sample in a study of beta chain features in type 1 diabetes. All of the isolated RNA was reverse transcribed, so expressed TCRB transcripts were sequenced. This table comes from immunoSEQ multiplex PCR, and its TCRdb copy is limited to in-frame clones, with some not included. The profile shows over 700,000 clones, roughly a sixth of them singletons. Sequenced material: naive CD4+ T cells from blood. Source of these receptors: a woman between 18 and 30 years old in good health.

The chain has TRBV7-2 and TRBJ2-3; D call uncertain. Germline assignment: CDR1 SGHTA and CDR2 FQGNSA. The V and J ends lost 8 bases and 2 bases respectively, with 11 bases between them. This CDR3 is built from 13 residues. The CDR3 bases are TGTGCCAGCGGCAGCTCCTACACAGATACGCAGTATTTT. Translated, it gives CASGSSYTDTQYF.

The table lists this clone with a few counts. This rearrangement joins TRBV9 to TRBJ2-1; D possibly corresponds to TRBD2 (6 bases). The CDR3 loop spans 15 amino acids. The germline V and J ends were trimmed by 3 bases and 4 bases, with 14 bases remaining between them. From germline, CDR1 is SGDLS and CDR2 YYNGEE. The CDR3 nucleotides are TGTGCCAGCAGCGGGGGCGGGATAGGTTACAATGAGCAGTTCTTC. This codes for CASSGGGIGYNEQFF.

This clone turned up a few times. The chain is built from TRBV5-1 and TRBJ1-1; D remains unclear. Germline V CDR1 and CDR2: SGHRS, YFSETQ. This CDR3 is 14 amino acids long. The ends were cut back, 6 bases at V and 4 bases at J, with 16 bases in the middle. DNA of the CDR3: TGCGCCAGCAAAGGAGGAGGAGCGGGCACTGAAGCTTTCTTT. It yields the protein CASKGGGAGTEAFF. Combining the CDR3 with reference TRBV5-1 and TRBJ1-1 gives the whole variable domain KAGVTQTPRYLIKTRGQQVTLSCSPISGHRSVSWYQQTPGQGLQFLFEYFSETQRNKGNFPGRFSGRQFSNSRSEMNVSTLELGDSALYLCASKGGGAGTEAFFGQGTRLTVV.

This clone has only a few counts. The chain couples TRBV7-8 to TRBJ2-3; D gene ambiguous. Germline V lookup: CDR1 SGHVS, CDR2 FQNEAQ. Trimming stripped 3 bases from V and 6 bases from J, with 13 bases between. The length of the CDR3 is 14 residues. The CDR3 spells CASSFRNLRDTQYF. In DNA form, the CDR3 reads TGTGCCAGCAGCTTCAGAAATCTCCGGGATACGCAGTATTTT.

There are a few counts of this clone. V and J are TRBV9 and TRBJ1-3, with 8 bases fitting TRBD1. V dropped 4 bases and J dropped 3; count of bases not matched to a gene: 6. CDR3 length: 15 amino acids. Germline V gene data show CDR1 as SGDLS and CDR2 as YYNGEE. The CDR3 loop reads CASSLQGAGGNTIYF. DNA of the CDR3: TGTGCCAGCAGCCTCCAGGGGGCAGGTGGAAACACCATATATTTT.

This clone was detected a few times. The rearrangement joins TRBV6-1 to TRBJ1-1; no clear D. Germline loops: CDR1 MNHNS, CDR2 SASEGT. V lost 5 bases to trimming and J lost 2 bases, with 12 bases between them. CDR3 size: 14 residues. DNA of the CDR3: TGTGCCAGCAGTACTTTGGACGGAAACACTGAAGCTTTCTTT. It encodes CASSTLDGNTEAFF.

This clone was seen a few times. The chain uses TRBV27 and TRBJ2-7; TRBD1 might be the D (6 bases). The V gene lost 1 base and the J gene lost 4 bases, with 14 bases spanning the gap. The CDR3 consists of 15 residues. Germline loops: CDR1 MNHEY, CDR2 SMNVEV (reference sequence). This chain's CDR3 is CASSLYPGEPYEQYF. The CDR3 coding sequence is TGTGCCAGCAGTTTATATCCAGGGGAACCTTACGAGCAGTACTTC.